Listed below are T cell receptor beta chains from one sample, sequenced in a study of blood T cell repertoires in COVID-19. Sequencing used immunoSEQ multiplex PCR; TCRdb keeps in-frame clones, though not all of them. The profile covers about 200,000 clones, with over 75% appearing a single time and roughly a sixth taken by the ten largest. Sequencing input: peripheral blood. The source of these receptors is a man in his fifties or sixties with COVID-19, enrolled during active disease. Each CDR3 is given with its conserved first and last residue. The order of the fields is V gene, J gene, CDR3 protein.

TRBV7-9	TRBJ1-1	CASSLAGTEAFF
TRBV19	TRBJ2-7	CASSDRVGYEQYF
TRBV4-1	TRBJ2-2	CASSQVGSGTGELFF
TRBV12-5	TRBJ2-3	CASGLAGSGLTDTQYF
TRBV3-1/TRBV3-2	TRBJ2-5	CASSQPRGRGGSLTMETQYF
TRBV7-3	TRBJ2-3	CASSQAGGPDTQYF
TRBV27	TRBJ2-3	CASSLTESTDTQYF
TRBV4-2	TRBJ1-6	CASSQASDNNNSPLHF
TRBV5-5	TRBJ1-2	CASSQQGVYGYTF
TRBV9	TRBJ2-7	CASSVGLAGHETYEQYF
TRBV4-1	TRBJ2-7	CASSRTRTGGYEQYF
TRBV5-6	TRBJ2-2	CASSVPSGGPTGELFF
TRBV7-3	TRBJ2-2	CASSQGLAGTGELFF
TRBV5-4	TRBJ1-1	CASSSPTGMNTEAFF
TRBV7-2	TRBJ2-7	CASSQTSGSPHEQYF
TRBV28	TRBJ2-7	CASNTRGQYEQYF
TRBV20-1	TRBJ1-1	CSASQGTEAFF
TRBV5-1	TRBJ2-3	CASSLLQGDTQYF
TRBV24-1	TRBJ2-5	CATSGGTSLQETQYF
TRBV29-1	TRBJ1-4	CSVDPGRDEKLFF
TRBV18	TRBJ1-1	CASSPQTPREAQVTEAFF
TRBV2	TRBJ2-7	CASSGLAGLYEQYF
TRBV7-3	TRBJ2-3	CASSSSTDTQYF
TRBV7-9	TRBJ2-7	CASSLSPPGYEQYF
TRBV6-5	TRBJ2-7	CASQGLVKYEQYF
TRBV2	TRBJ2-1	CASSEVVSSGADNEQFF
TRBV5-5	TRBJ2-7	CASSVDRDYEQYF
TRBV7-2	TRBJ2-1	CASSTGTGDYNEQFF
TRBV6-4	TRBJ2-2	CASSVLGQGSTGELFF
TRBV5-4	TRBJ2-5	CASSRPRRGPEETQYF
TRBV30	TRBJ1-1	CAWGRELAAFF
TRBV19	TRBJ1-6	CASRWEGVDNSPLHF
TRBV24-1	TRBJ2-4	CATSEGGDRARNIQYF
TRBV13	TRBJ2-1	CASSRDTASGSEQFF
TRBV27	TRBJ2-7	CASRPGQESYEQYF
TRBV4-2	TRBJ2-3	CASTQGLGSDTQYF
TRBV28	TRBJ1-1	CASSFGQAVRAFF
TRBV7-6	TRBJ2-2	CASSVLAGGPTGELFF
TRBV30	TRBJ2-3	CAWNPRRGLAGGPKTDTQYF
TRBV11-3	TRBJ2-2	CASSLDQDRNTGELFF
TRBV19	TRBJ2-1	CASKIGAGAYNEQFF
TRBV5-1	TRBJ2-1	CASSLVPTGVFNEQFF
TRBV5-4	TRBJ2-4	CASSETGELAKNIQYF
TRBV21-1	TRBJ1-6	CASSPQERTGGDSPLHF
TRBV5-6	TRBJ1-5	CASSLGGGQPQHF
TRBV7-9	TRBJ2-1	CASSGLPGGFYNEQFF
TRBV5-4	TRBJ2-2	CASNTGTSGMGTGELFF
TRBV5-5	TRBJ1-5	CASNPAGYTNQPQHF
TRBV19	TRBJ1-4	CATAIQGFGEKLFF
TRBV18	TRBJ1-6	CASSPTETGAGINSPLHF
TRBV10-3	TRBJ2-7	CATEVGGSLEQYF
TRBV7-2	TRBJ2-3	CASSLEAAGTSTDTQYF
TRBV6-5	TRBJ2-1	CASSRGGGAVVEQFF
TRBV4-3	TRBJ1-4	CASSQEGTTTNEKLFF